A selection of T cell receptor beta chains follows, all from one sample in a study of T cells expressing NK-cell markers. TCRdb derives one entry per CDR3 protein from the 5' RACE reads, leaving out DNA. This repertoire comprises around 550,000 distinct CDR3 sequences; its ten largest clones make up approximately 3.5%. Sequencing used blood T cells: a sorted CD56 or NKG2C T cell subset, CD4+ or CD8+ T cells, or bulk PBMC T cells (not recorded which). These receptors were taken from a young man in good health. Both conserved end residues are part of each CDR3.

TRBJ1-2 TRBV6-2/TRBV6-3 CASSLRGLTGDGYTF
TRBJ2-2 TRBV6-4 CASSGDNTGELFF
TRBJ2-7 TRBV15 CATSRDSPGPGGYEQYF
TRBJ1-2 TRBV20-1 CSARVGEHYGYTF
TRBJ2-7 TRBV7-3 CASSLARDTPYEQYF
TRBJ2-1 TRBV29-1 CSVERGTADNEQFF
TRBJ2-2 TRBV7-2 CASSPLPMSLTSRNTGELFF
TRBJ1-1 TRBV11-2 CASRPTNGAFAEAFF
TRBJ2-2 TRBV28 CASSWDRGYGELFF
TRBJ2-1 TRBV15 CATSRDKGGLDEQFF
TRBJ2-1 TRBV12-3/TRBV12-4 CASTDSGGRNEQFF
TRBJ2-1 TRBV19 CASSIGLAGGGEQFF
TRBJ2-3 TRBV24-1 CATSELTGPDTQYF
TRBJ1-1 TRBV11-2 CASSLVGWGMNTEAFF
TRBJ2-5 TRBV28 CASSLISKTQYF
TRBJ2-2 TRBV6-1 CASRKGLEDLAGELFF
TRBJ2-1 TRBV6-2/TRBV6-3 CASSPHLGLAGGGEQFF